These T cell receptor beta chains were read from a single sample in a study of response to subunit inactivated influenza vaccine. TCRdb recomputed calls from the RT-PCR reads with MiXCR, one row per CDR3 protein. The profile shows 650,000 to 800,000 distinct CDR3 sequences, around a sixth of them singletons. Sequences were derived from PBMCs from blood, sampled roughly 5 days after vaccination. These receptors all stem from a man in his fifties who received an inactivated influenza vaccine. Both conserved end residues are part of each CDR3. Some rows mark clone size as missing; the rest say once, few, many or name a class of expanded clone.

clone_size: NA
v_call: TRBV5-6
cdr3_aa: CASSLGTSLTSYNEQFF

clone_size: NA
v_call: TRBV20-1
cdr3_aa: CSAGSGTTNTGELFF

clone_size: NA
v_call: TRBV7-6
cdr3_aa: CASSLAFSSGGAGETQYF

clone_size: few
v_call: TRBV14
cdr3_aa: CASSQDHGDYEQYF

clone_size: NA
v_call: TRBV18
cdr3_aa: CASPRQNIQYF

clone_size: many
v_call: TRBV3-1
cdr3_aa: CASSYAGTTSPLHF

clone_size: NA
v_call: TRBV7-6
cdr3_aa: CASSLGAHRYGTEAFF

clone_size: NA
v_call: TRBV11-2
cdr3_aa: CASSLDLLVGGYQETQYF

clone_size: many
v_call: TRBV20-1
cdr3_aa: CSARDRGAPNTEAFF

clone_size: few
v_call: TRBV7-8
cdr3_aa: CASSLGTGRNSPLHF

clone_size: NA
v_call: TRBV5-1
cdr3_aa: CASSPINSYEQYF

clone_size: few
v_call: TRBV20-1
cdr3_aa: CSAAKPTDSYEQYF

clone_size: NA
v_call: TRBV20-1
cdr3_aa: CSASVQGYPNEQFF

clone_size: few
v_call: TRBV4-2
cdr3_aa: CASSQGPLGSGELFF

clone_size: NA
v_call: TRBV7-2
cdr3_aa: CASSMRTGEDYGYTF

clone_size: many
v_call: TRBV12-3/TRBV12-4
cdr3_aa: CASSLLSNEQFF

clone_size: few
v_call: TRBV20-1
cdr3_aa: CSASPPTGSATGELFF

clone_size: many
v_call: TRBV7-9
cdr3_aa: CASSFRDEQYF

clone_size: NA
v_call: TRBV10-3
cdr3_aa: CAISDGIGYTF

clone_size: NA
v_call: TRBV4-3
cdr3_aa: CASSQGHWQASNTGELFF

clone_size: NA
v_call: TRBV7-8
cdr3_aa: CASSLAEVTAYEQYF

clone_size: NA
v_call: TRBV2
cdr3_aa: CASSPLRAGDLYNEQFF

clone_size: NA
v_call: TRBV7-9
cdr3_aa: CASTKGLAHTDTQYF

clone_size: NA
v_call: TRBV29-1
cdr3_aa: CSVEADGEESYEQYF

clone_size: few
v_call: TRBV20-1
cdr3_aa: CSARRLAGGHEQFF

clone_size: NA
v_call: TRBV7-2
cdr3_aa: CASSRQGVQGNTIYF

clone_size: few
v_call: TRBV6-1
cdr3_aa: CASRTGFNSPLHF

clone_size: NA
v_call: TRBV10-3
cdr3_aa: CAARRTSGPTSTDTQYF

clone_size: NA
v_call: TRBV6-1
cdr3_aa: CASSEEDTQYF

clone_size: few
v_call: TRBV20-1
cdr3_aa: CSARDVRVTYPYEQYF

clone_size: few
v_call: TRBV10-3
cdr3_aa: CAIRGSARDTEAFF

clone_size: NA
v_call: TRBV6-5
cdr3_aa: CASSYARVTDTQYF

clone_size: NA
v_call: TRBV5-1
cdr3_aa: CASSTWSGLAGALLRNNEQFF

clone_size: few
v_call: TRBV20-1
cdr3_aa: CSANPGQGVVYEQYF

clone_size: NA
v_call: TRBV24-1
cdr3_aa: CATSDWGQGYTGELFF

clone_size: few
v_call: TRBV20-1
cdr3_aa: CSAPSTGGRTEAFF

clone_size: few
v_call: TRBV6-1
cdr3_aa: CASSEGWAISQETQYF

clone_size: few
v_call: TRBV12-3/TRBV12-4
cdr3_aa: CASTSGGRGALGNEQFF

clone_size: many
v_call: TRBV9
cdr3_aa: CASSPSLTGIYEQYF

clone_size: NA
v_call: TRBV6-5
cdr3_aa: CASSYLASGRSSYEQYF

clone_size: NA
v_call: TRBV19
cdr3_aa: CASSTRSGKRFF

clone_size: NA
v_call: TRBV24-1
cdr3_aa: CATSDPLPGTTMENTGELFF

clone_size: NA
v_call: TRBV29-1
cdr3_aa: CSVVGANTEAFF

clone_size: NA
v_call: TRBV2
cdr3_aa: CASRTGTPQFF

clone_size: few
v_call: TRBV7-9
cdr3_aa: CASSTQGTGPTGELFF

clone_size: NA
v_call: TRBV7-2
cdr3_aa: CASSLGPIYEQYF